Presented here are 19 T cell receptor beta chains from one specimen sequenced in a study of T-cell reconstitution after alpha-beta-depleted transplantation in children. Molecular barcoding with unique molecular identifiers was used for the TCRbeta library. TCRdb reanalysed the PCR reads using MiXCR and keeps one entry per CDR3 protein. The sample has around 370,000 distinct CDR3 sequences, about 9.4% seen once. This specimen consisted of PBMCs from the stem cell graft donor, obtained from the stem cell graft. The source is a human donor who donated a stem cell graft to a child with acute lymphoblastic leukemia.

This clonotype has a handful of counts. This chain links TRBV4-2 with TRBJ2-7, with a tentative D call TRBD1 (6 bases). The CDR3 loop spans 16 amino acids. Trimming left V 5 bases short and J 3 bases short, with 20 bases between. Germline-derived CDR1 and CDR2 are LGHNA and YNFKEQ. CDR3 protein: CASSETNRALHYEQYF. The CDR3 DNA sequence: TGTGCCAGCAGCGAGACGAACAGGGCCCTTCACTACGAGCAGTACTTC.

This clonotype was recorded a few times. The chain carries TRBV3-1 and TRBJ2-7, with D tentatively TRBD2 (5 bases). In germline, CDR1 is LGHDT, CDR2 YNNKEL (reference sequence). The CDR3 has 15 amino acids. The V and J ends lost 4 bases and 6 bases respectively, with 19 bases between them. The CDR3 DNA is TGTGCCAGCAGCCTACGCCGCCGGGGTACCGGCGAGCAGTACTTC. Its protein product is CASSLRRRGTGEQYF.

V gene TRBV7-2 combines with J gene TRBJ2-7, with D unresolved. The CDR3 loop spans 14 amino acids. CDR1 is SGHTA and CDR2 is FQGNSA in the germline V gene. Trimming removed 5 bases at V and 3 bases at J, with 14 bases between. The CDR3: CASSPRWELYEQYF. The CDR3 DNA sequence: TGTGCCAGCAGCCCCCGGTGGGAACTCTACGAGCAGTACTTC.

In this sample, this clonotype turned up a few times. The chain couples TRBV5-1 to TRBJ2-3; the match to TRBD2 covers 7 bases. V trimming: 4 bases; J trimming: 3 bases; junction bases outside the gene matches: 11. The CDR3 is made up of 16 amino acids. Germline V lookup: CDR1 SGHRS, CDR2 YFSETQ. CDR3 sequence reads: CASSGGGGGGTDTQYF. In nucleotides, the CDR3 is TGCGCCAGCAGCGGCGGCGGGGGAGGCGGAACAGATACGCAGTATTTT.

This clonotype was recorded a few times. The chain uses TRBV7-2 and TRBJ2-3, with D uncertain. CDR1 SGHTA and CDR2 FQGNSA come from the germline V gene. The V gene lost 2 bases and the J gene lost 6 bases, with 18 bases spanning the gap. The CDR3 is 16 amino acids. The CDR3 reads CASSLYGGQVRDTQYF. CDR3 nucleotides: TGTGCCAGCAGCTTATATGGCGGCCAGGTTCGGGATACGCAGTATTTT.

V usage is TRBV7-8 and J usage is TRBJ2-1; TRBD2 agrees at 7 bases. Germline lookup yields CDR1 SGHVS and CDR2 FQNEAQ. The CDR3 spans 14 residues. V gave up 3 bases and J gave up 5 bases; unmatched junction bases: 4. The CDR3 protein is CASSFERGHNEQFF. The DNA of the CDR3 is TGTGCCAGCAGCTTCGAGCGGGGCCACAATGAGCAGTTCTTC.

The CDR3 spells CASSWTSGRPREQYF. The CDR3, as DNA: TGTGCCAGCAGTTGGACTAGCGGGAGGCCCCGGGAGCAGTACTTC. V and J are TRBV12-3 or TRBV12-4 and TRBJ2-7; 14 bases match TRBD2. There are 15 residues in the CDR3. V shed 4 bases, J shed 7 bases, and the junction held 6 bases outside the gene matches.

The J gene is TRBJ2-7, the V gene TRBV29-1, with D tentatively TRBD1 or TRBD2 (6 bases each). Germline CDR1 is SQVTM and CDR2 is ANQGSEA. V shed 0 bases and J shed 3 bases, with 21 bases lying between them. The CDR3 totals 17 residues. CDR3 loop: CSVEDQQGGLLGYEQYF. In DNA form, the CDR3 reads TGCAGCGTTGAAGACCAGCAAGGGGGGCTCCTGGGCTACGAGCAGTACTTC.

At least ten counts were recorded for this clonotype. The chain joins TRBV12-3 or TRBV12-4 to TRBJ2-7; the match to TRBD1 covers 8 bases. J gave up 6 bases and V 2 bases, and 6 bases lay outside the gene matches. The CDR3 is made up of 14 amino acids. DNA for the CDR3: TGTGCCAGCAGTTTACAGGGGGCGAGTGGCGAGCAGTACTTC. Amino acids: CASSLQGASGEQYF.

This clonotype has just a few counts. This chain connects TRBV5-1 to TRBJ2-7; D gene uncertain. The CDR3 has 13 amino acids. Germline lookup yields CDR1 SGHRS and CDR2 YFSETQ. V was shortened by 1 base and J by 3 bases, with 8 bases between the two germline ends. CDR3 amino acids: CASSLNQNYEQYF. CDR3 bases: TGCGCCAGCAGCTTGAACCAGAACTACGAGCAGTACTTC.

This clonotype has just one count. Here the CDR3 DNA reads TGTGCCTGGAGGCACCCTAACTATGGCTACACCTTC. Translation gives CAWRHPNYGYTF. The chain has TRBV30 and TRBJ1-2; unclear D gene. The germline V and J ends were trimmed by 3 bases and 0 bases, with 5 bases remaining between them. The CDR3 loop spans 12 amino acids. Germline values: CDR1 GTSNPN, CDR2 SVGIG (reference sequence).

The chain has TRBV28 and TRBJ2-7; possible D gene TRBD1, 6 bases. This CDR3 region has 14 residues. Germline V gene data show CDR1 as MDHEN and CDR2 as SYDVKM. Trimming took 6 bases from V and 2 from J, leaving 14 bases between them. The CDR3 region is CASSLRGATYEQYF. Written as DNA, the CDR3 is TGTGCCAGCAGCCTCAGGGGCGCGACCTACGAGCAGTACTTC.

As to this clonotype: This clone may be a read error of a much larger clone one base away. The rearrangement joins TRBV20-1 to TRBJ2-3, with 8 bases fitting TRBD1. The CDR3 spans 17 residues. The germline V gene encodes CDR1 DFQATT and CDR2 SNEGSKA (reference sequence). The CDR3 sequence is CCARDLQGQGEGDTQYF. The CDR3 DNA reads as TGCTGTGCTAGAGATCTTCAAGGACAGGGCGAGGGCGATACGCAGTATTTT.

This clonotype was picked up many times. V usage is TRBV6-1 and J usage is TRBJ1-2; 8 bases agree with TRBD1. After removal of 8 bases from V and 2 bases from J, the junction contained 4 bases not matched to a gene. Germline CDR1 MNHNS, CDR2 SASEGT. This CDR3 contains 13 residues. The CDR3, as DNA: TGTGCCAGCTTGGACAGGGCCAACTATGGCTACACCTTC. Protein: CASLDRANYGYTF.

This clonotype was detected a few times. The V call is TRBV10-3, the J call TRBJ1-2, with D unresolved. This CDR3 has 14 amino acids. V lost 1 base and J 6 bases, leaving 12 bases between the germline ends. Looked up from germline, CDR1 is ENHRY and CDR2 is SYGVKD. The CDR3 DNA reads as TGTGCCATCAGTGAGTGGGAGGGCAAGCATGGCTACACCTTC. Amino acids: CAISEWEGKHGYTF.

The chain joins TRBV6-5 to TRBJ2-7, with TRBD2 matching over 12 bases. The CDR3 sequence is 16 residues long. CDR1 and CDR2 (germline): MNHEY, SVGAGI. The V gene end was trimmed by 0 bases and the J gene end by 7 bases; junction bases not matched to a gene: 7. CDR3 loop: CASSYSLLAGGWEQYF. In DNA form, the CDR3 reads TGTGCCAGCAGTTACTCCTTACTAGCGGGAGGTTGGGAGCAGTACTTC.

This clonotype occurred many times. This rearrangement joins TRBV12-3 or TRBV12-4 to TRBJ2-3; the D is unclear. The CDR3 is 15 residues long. V was pared by 7 bases and J by 2 bases, with 16 bases between. The chain's CDR3 is CASTRTRSYTDTQYF. Here the CDR3 DNA reads TGTGCCAGCACTCGCACGAGGAGCTACACAGATACGCAGTATTTT.

This clonotype was seen a handful of times. In DNA, the CDR3 is TGTGCCAGCAGCTGGGGGGCGGACGGAGGGGTCGAAAACATTCAGTACTTC. Its translation is CASSWGADGGVENIQYF. J is TRBJ2-4 and V is TRBV6-1; D might be TRBD1 or TRBD2, each matching 6 bases. With 6 bases removed from V and 5 bases from J, the gap between germline ends came to 23 bases. This CDR3 has 17 residues. Germline CDR1 and CDR2: MNHNS and SASEGT.

V is TRBV4-2 and J is TRBJ2-5, with D tentatively TRBD1 (6 bases). The V end was cut by 4 bases, the J end by 5 bases, with 23 bases between. The CDR3 spans 17 residues. Germline assignment: CDR1 LGHNA and CDR2 YNFKEQ. The CDR3 loop is CASSPRRQEGSWETQYF. CDR3 DNA sequence: TGTGCCAGCAGCCCTAGAAGACAGGAAGGCAGCTGGGAGACCCAGTACTTC.